The source of this T cell receptor beta chain is a study of neurological immune-mediated disorders. V was pared by 3 bases and J by 4 bases, with 7 bases between. This CDR3 is 14 amino acids long. This clonotype has ten or more counts. From the 5' RACE reads, TCRdb called clonotypes with MiXCR, one entry per CDR3 protein. The table lists tens of thousands of distinct CDR3 sequences, 2% to 3% of them singletons. The sequenced sample consisted of PBMCs. The sequence was collected from a woman aged 25 to 39 with multiple sclerosis. The chain has TRBV12-3 or TRBV12-4 and TRBJ2-6; D is unresolved. The CDR3 nucleotides read TGTGCCAGCAGTTTGGGAACCGGGGCCAACGTCCTGACTTTC. This encodes CASSLGTGANVLTF.